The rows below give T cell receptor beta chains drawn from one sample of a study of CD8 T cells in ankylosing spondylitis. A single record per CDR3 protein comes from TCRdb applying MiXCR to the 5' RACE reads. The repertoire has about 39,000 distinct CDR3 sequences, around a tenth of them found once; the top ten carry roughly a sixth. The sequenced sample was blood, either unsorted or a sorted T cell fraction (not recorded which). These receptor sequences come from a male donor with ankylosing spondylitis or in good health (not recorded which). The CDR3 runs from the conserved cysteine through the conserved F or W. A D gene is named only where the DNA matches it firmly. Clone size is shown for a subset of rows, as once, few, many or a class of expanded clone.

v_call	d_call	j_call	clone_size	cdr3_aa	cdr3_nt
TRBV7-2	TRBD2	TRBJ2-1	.	CASRLAGNNEQFF	TGTGCCAGCCGGCTAGCGGGGAACAATGAGCAGTTCTTC
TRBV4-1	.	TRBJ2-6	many	CASSPKGQGGFGANVLTF	TGCGCCAGCAGCCCGAAGGGGCAGGGGGGGTTTGGGGCCAACGTCCTGACTTTC
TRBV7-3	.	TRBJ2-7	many	CASSLGPSYEQYF	TGTGCCAGCAGCCTGGGTCCCTCCTACGAGCAGTACTTC
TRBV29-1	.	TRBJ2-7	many	CSVVSLREQYF	TGCAGCGTCGTCAGCCTCCGCGAGCAGTACTTC
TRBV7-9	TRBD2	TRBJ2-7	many	CASSASGSTSYEQYF	TGTGCCAGCAGCGCTAGCGGGAGTACCTCCTACGAGCAGTACTTC
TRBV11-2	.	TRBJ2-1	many	CASSLDRGGRSYNEQFF	TGTGCCAGCAGCTTAGATCGGGGTGGCCGCTCCTACAATGAGCAGTTCTTC
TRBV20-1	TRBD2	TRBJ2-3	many	CSAKTSGSLSDTQYF	TGCAGTGCAAAAACTAGCGGGAGTTTGTCAGATACGCAGTATTTT
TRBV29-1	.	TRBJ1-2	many	CSAIPDSNYGYTF	TGCAGCGCCATACCTGACAGCAACTATGGCTACACCTTC
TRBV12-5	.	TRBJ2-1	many	CASAPSTGKNEQFF	TGTGCTAGTGCCCCTAGTACGGGCAAGAATGAGCAGTTCTTC
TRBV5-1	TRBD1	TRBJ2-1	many	CASSQGPGQGYNEQFF	TGCGCCAGCAGCCAAGGTCCAGGACAGGGATACAATGAGCAGTTCTTC
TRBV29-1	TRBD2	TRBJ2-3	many	CSVVLVLAVHTSTDTQYF	TGCAGCGTTGTCCTAGTCCTAGCGGTACATACTAGCACAGATACGCAGTATTTT
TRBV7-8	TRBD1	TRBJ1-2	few	CASSLARTGSGYTF	TGTGCCAGCAGCTTAGCCAGGACAGGGTCTGGCTACACCTTC
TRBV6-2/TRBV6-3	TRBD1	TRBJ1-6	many	CASNPQGADSPLHF	TGTGCCAGCAATCCACAGGGGGCGGATTCACCCCTCCACTTT
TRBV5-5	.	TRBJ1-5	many	CASSEGTRNQPQHF	TGTGCCAGCAGCGAGGGGACGCGAAATCAGCCCCAGCATTTT
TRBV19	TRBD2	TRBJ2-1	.	CASSKGLAGKSSYNEQFF	TGTGCCAGTAGTAAAGGACTAGCGGGAAAGAGCTCCTACAATGAGCAGTTCTTC
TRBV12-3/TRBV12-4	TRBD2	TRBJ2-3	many	CASSLRGAGTDTQYF	TGTGCCAGCAGTTTGCGGGGGGCGGGCACAGATACGCAGTATTTT
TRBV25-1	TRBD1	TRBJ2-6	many	CASGKGQGLSGANVLTF	TGTGCCAGCGGTAAGGGACAGGGCTTGTCTGGGGCCAACGTCCTGACTTTC
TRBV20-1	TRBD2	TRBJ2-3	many	CSARDFGLAGGPGRTDTQYF	TGCAGTGCTAGAGATTTTGGACTAGCGGGAGGGCCTGGACGCACAGATACGCAGTATTTT
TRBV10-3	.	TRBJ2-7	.	CAISGVGYEQYF	TGTGCCATCAGTGGGGTGGGCTACGAGCAGTACTTC
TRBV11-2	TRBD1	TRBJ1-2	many	CASSLGQGNGYTF	TGTGCCAGCAGCTTAGGACAGGGGAATGGCTACACCTTC
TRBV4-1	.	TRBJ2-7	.	CASSKLTDTYEQYF	TGCGCCAGCAGCAAGCTGACAGATACCTACGAGCAGTACTTC
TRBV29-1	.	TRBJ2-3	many	CSAEESGTRGKYF	TGCAGCGCCGAGGAATCCGGGACAAGGGGCAAGTATTTT
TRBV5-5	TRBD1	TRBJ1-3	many	CASSFLDRLDSGNTIYF	TGTGCCAGCAGCTTCTTGGACAGGCTCGACTCTGGAAACACCATATATTTT
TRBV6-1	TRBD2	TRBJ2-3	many	CASSHLTSLTTDTQYF	TGTGCCAGCAGCCACCTGACTAGCCTTACCACAGATACGCAGTATTTT
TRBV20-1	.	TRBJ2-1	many	CSATPPLASQLEQFF	TGCAGTGCCACACCCCCGCTAGCGAGCCAGTTGGAGCAGTTCTTC
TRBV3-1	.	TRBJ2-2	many	CASSQDGQRHNTGELFF	TGTGCCAGCAGCCAAGATGGCCAGCGGCACAACACCGGGGAGCTGTTTTTT
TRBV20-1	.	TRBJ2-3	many	CSARDEIWGGNTQYF	TGCAGTGCTAGAGATGAGATCTGGGGCGGGAATACGCAGTATTTT
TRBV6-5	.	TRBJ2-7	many	CASSYGGDSSYEQYF	TGTGCCAGCAGTTACGGAGGGGACAGCTCCTACGAGCAGTACTTC
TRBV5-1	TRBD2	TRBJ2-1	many	CASRNVTGSRELAGYNEQFF	TGCGCCAGCAGAAACGTTACAGGGTCGAGGGAACTAGCGGGGTACAATGAGCAGTTCTTC
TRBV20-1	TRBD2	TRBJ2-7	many	CSARPGTSGGSYEQYF	TGCAGTGCTAGACCCGGGACTAGCGGGGGCTCCTACGAGCAGTACTTC
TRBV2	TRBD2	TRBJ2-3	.	CASSEAMTSGDSTDTQYF	TGTGCCAGCAGTGAAGCGATGACTAGCGGAGATAGCACAGATACGCAGTATTTT
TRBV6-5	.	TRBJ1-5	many	CASSYTIRGRYSNQPQHF	TGTGCCAGCAGTTACACTATCCGGGGCCGATATAGCAATCAGCCCCAGCATTTT
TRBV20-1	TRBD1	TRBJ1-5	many	CSARVTTGNQPQHF	TGCAGTGCTAGAGTAACGACAGGGAACCAGCCCCAGCATTTT
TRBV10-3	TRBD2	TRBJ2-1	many	CAISPDLAGPDNEQFF	TGTGCCATCAGCCCAGACCTAGCGGGACCAGACAATGAGCAGTTCTTC
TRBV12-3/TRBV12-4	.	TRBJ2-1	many	CASTSRGLSYNEQFF	TGTGCCAGCACCTCCAGGGGACTCTCCTACAATGAGCAGTTCTTC
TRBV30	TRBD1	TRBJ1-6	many	CAWNRDRPYNSPLHF	TGTGCCTGGAATCGGGACAGGCCCTATAATTCACCCCTCCACTTT
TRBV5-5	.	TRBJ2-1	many	CASSLGASSYNEQFF	TGTGCCAGCAGCTTGGGGGCTAGCTCCTACAATGAGCAGTTCTTC
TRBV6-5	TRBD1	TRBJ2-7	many	CASSYSLGQGSHEQYF	TGTGCCAGCAGTTACTCGTTGGGACAGGGATCCCACGAGCAGTACTTC
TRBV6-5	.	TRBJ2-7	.	CASSSMVGGSYEQYF	TGTGCCAGCAGTTCCATGGTGGGCGGCTCCTACGAGCAGTACTTC
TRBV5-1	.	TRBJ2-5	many	CASSHRGEAQETQYF	TGCGCCAGCAGCCACCGTGGTGAAGCTCAAGAGACCCAGTACTTC
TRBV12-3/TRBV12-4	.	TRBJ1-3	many	CASSLSGVGNTIYF	TGTGCCAGCAGTTTAAGCGGGGTCGGAAACACCATATATTTT
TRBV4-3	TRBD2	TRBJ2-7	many	CASSQGGREGRWEQYF	TGCGCCAGCAGCCAAGGTGGGCGGGAGGGCAGGTGGGAGCAGTACTTC
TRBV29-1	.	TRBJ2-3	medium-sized	CSVDLYLHTDTQYF	TGCAGCGTTGATTTGTACCTCCACACAGATACGCAGTATTTT
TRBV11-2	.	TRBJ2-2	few	CASSASVGELFF	TGTGCCAGCAGCGCTAGCGTCGGGGAGCTGTTTTTT
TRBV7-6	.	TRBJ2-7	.	CASSLALGGSYEQYF	TGTGCCAGCAGCTTAGCGTTAGGGGGCTCCTACGAGCAGTACTTC
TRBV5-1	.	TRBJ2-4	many	CASSPTVAKNIQYF	TGCGCCAGCAGTCCGACTGTAGCCAAAAACATTCAGTACTTC
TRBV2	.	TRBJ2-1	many	CASSEEKINEQFF	TGTGCCAGCAGTGAAGAAAAGATCAATGAGCAGTTCTTC
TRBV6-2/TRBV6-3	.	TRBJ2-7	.	CASSYPGDGEQYF	TGTGCCAGCAGTTACCCAGGGGACGGCGAGCAGTACTTC
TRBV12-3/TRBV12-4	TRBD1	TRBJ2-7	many	CASSIGTAYEQYF	TGTGCCAGCAGTATCGGGACAGCCTACGAGCAGTACTTC
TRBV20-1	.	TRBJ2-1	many	CSARDGGASGINNEQFF	TGCAGTGCTAGAGATGGGGGCGCGAGCGGAATCAACAATGAGCAGTTCTTC